A single sample is the source of the 11 T cell receptor beta chains below, sequenced in a study of T-cell memory formation after mild COVID-19. Using its own MiXCR run on the 5' RACE reads, TCRdb lists one record per CDR3 protein. The sample comprises about 620,000 distinct CDR3 sequences, roughly 18% of which are singletons, and about 12% rests with the top ten. Source material: PBMCs or a T cell subset sorted from them (not recorded which). The receptor set was obtained from an adult woman who had mild COVID-19 (a few samples of this study predate the infection). Cell type and time point are not known.

This clonotype showed up just a few times. The chain combines TRBV27 with TRBJ2-1; D assignment may be TRBD1 or TRBD2 (5 bases each). V was trimmed by 7 bases and J by 3 bases, leaving 16 bases between them. CDR3 length equals 15 residues. Germline loops: CDR1 MNHEY, CDR2 SMNVEV (reference sequence). DNA of the CDR3: TGTGCCAGCAACAGCTGGGGGTCAGGCTACAATGAGCAGTTCTTC. It yields the protein CASNSWGSGYNEQFF.

The V and J genes are TRBV6-4 and TRBJ2-3, with D possibly TRBD2 on 5 matching bases. CDR1 and CDR2 (germline): MRHNA, SNTAGT. V lost 4 bases and J lost 1, with 15 bases in between. The CDR3 covers 16 residues. CDR3: CASSVSAASGTDTQYF. The CDR3 nucleotides are TGTGCCAGCAGTGTATCAGCGGCCTCGGGCACAGATACGCAGTATTTT.

This sequence joins TRBV11-3 and TRBJ2-1, with 14 bases identical to TRBD2. The V gene end was trimmed by 5 bases and the J gene end by 8 bases; junction bases not matched to a gene: 8. Germline CDR1 and CDR2: SGHNT and YENEEA. The length of the CDR3 is 16 residues. The CDR3 DNA sequence: TGTGCCAGCAGCCAGACTAGCGGGAGGGTTGTCGATGAGCAGTTCTTC. Translated, it gives CASSQTSGRVVDEQFF.

This clonotype was seen ten or more times. This sequence joins TRBV12-3 or TRBV12-4 and TRBJ2-3; tentative D call: TRBD2 (7 bases). V was trimmed by 3 bases and J by 2 bases, leaving 9 bases between them. The length of the CDR3 is 14 residues. The CDR3: CASSFAGATDTQYF. The DNA of the CDR3 is TGTGCCAGCAGTTTCGCGGGGGCCACAGATACGCAGTATTTT.

This chain links TRBV19 with TRBJ2-1, with a tentative D call TRBD1 (6 bases). The CDR3 length is 13 residues. Between the trimmed V and J ends, which lost 9 bases and 6 bases, there was a span of 15 bases. Germline CDR1 is LNHDA and CDR2 is SQIVND (reference sequence). CDR3 in amino acids: CASFGRGGNEQFF. The DNA of the CDR3 is TGTGCCAGCTTTGGGCGAGGGGGCAATGAGCAGTTCTTC.

This sequence joins TRBV4-2 and TRBJ2-7; TRBD2 agrees at 8 bases. Looked up from germline, CDR1 is LGHNA and CDR2 is YNFKEQ. Trimming took 0 bases from V and 6 from J; bases not matched to a gene: 7. The CDR3 extends over 15 amino acids. CDR3 sequence (DNA): TGTGCCAGCAGCCAAGAATTCGGACTAGCCAGCGAGCAGTACTTC. Its translation: CASSQEFGLASEQYF.

This clonotype was picked up many times. The chain has TRBV5-1 and TRBJ1-3, with 7 nucleotides matching TRBD1. The CDR3 extends over 15 amino acids. After removal of 4 bases from V and 2 bases from J, the junction contained 6 bases not matched to a gene. Looked up from germline, CDR1 is SGHRS and CDR2 is YFSETQ. CDR3 amino acids: CASSRETGPGNTIYF. The CDR3 DNA reads TGCGCCAGCAGCCGGGAGACAGGGCCTGGAAACACCATATATTTT. The complete variable domain, with remaining parts taken from reference TRBV5-1 and TRBJ1-3, reads KAGVTQTPRYLIKTRGQQVTLSCSPISGHRSVSWYQQTPGQGLQFLFEYFSETQRNKGNFPGRFSGRQFSNSRSEMNVSTLELGDSALYLCASSRETGPGNTIYFGEGSWLTVV.

The J gene is TRBJ2-5, the V gene TRBV5-4, with D possibly matching TRBD2 (6 bases). Germline V gene data show CDR1 as SGHNT and CDR2 as YYREEE (reference sequence). CDR3 length equals 16 residues. V was shortened by 0 bases and J by 1 base, with 13 bases between the two germline ends. The DNA of the CDR3 is TGTGCCAGCAGCTTGGCCCGTGATAGCGGCCAAGAGACCCAGTACTTC. This gives the protein CASSLARDSGQETQYF.

This clonotype occurred a few times. The CDR3 region is CASSLNPGQQGDEQFF. CDR3 in DNA: TGTGCCAGCAGCTTAAACCCGGGACAGCAAGGAGATGAGCAGTTCTTC. The chain carries TRBV5-8 and TRBJ2-1; 7 bases align to TRBD1. Trimming at V came to 2 bases and at J to 8 bases, leaving 13 bases not matched to a gene. This CDR3 region has 16 residues. CDR1 and CDR2 (germline): SGHTS, YDEGEE.

The chain couples TRBV6-5 to TRBJ2-1; 7 positions match TRBD1. The CDR3 has 13 residues. Unmatched junction bases numbered 7, after V lost 6 bases and J lost 8 bases. CDR1 and CDR2 from the germline V gene are MNHEY and SVGAGI. The CDR3: CASRSGQIDEQFF. CDR3 nucleotides: TGTGCCAGCAGATCGGGACAGATCGATGAGCAGTTCTTC.

V gene TRBV21-1 combines with J gene TRBJ2-3; TRBD1 is the table's D call and was not checked against the DNA. TRBV21-1 is assigned pseudogene status. This CDR3 is built from 14 residues. CDR3 protein: CASGVKGDTDTQYF. The CDR3 DNA sequence: TGTGCCAGCGGGGTGAAGGGGGACACAGATACGCAGTATTTT.